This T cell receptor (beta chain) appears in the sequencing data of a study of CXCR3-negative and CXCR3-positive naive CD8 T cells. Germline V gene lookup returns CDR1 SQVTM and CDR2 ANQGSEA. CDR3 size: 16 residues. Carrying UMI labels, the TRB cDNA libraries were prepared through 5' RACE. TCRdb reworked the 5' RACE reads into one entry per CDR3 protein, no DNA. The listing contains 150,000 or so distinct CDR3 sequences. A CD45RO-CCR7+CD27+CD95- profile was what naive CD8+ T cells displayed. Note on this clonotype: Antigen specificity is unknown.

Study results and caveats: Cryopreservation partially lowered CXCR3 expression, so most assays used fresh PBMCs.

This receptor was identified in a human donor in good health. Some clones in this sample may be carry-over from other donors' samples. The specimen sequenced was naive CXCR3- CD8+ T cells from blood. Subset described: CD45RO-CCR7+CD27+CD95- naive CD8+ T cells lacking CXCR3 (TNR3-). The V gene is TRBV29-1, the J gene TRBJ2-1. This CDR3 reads CSVEDPRDASYNEQFF.